A single sample is the source of the 6 T cell receptor beta chains below, sequenced in a study of memory CD4+ T cells and cytomegalovirus serostatus. Profiling relied on immunoSEQ multiplex PCR, and the TCRdb table lists in-frame clones only, not all of them. The table includes more than 35,000 clones, over 60% detected once. Single viable CD3+CD4+CD8-CD45RO+ cells were sorted as the memory CD4+ T cells. Sequencing was done on a sample of memory CD4+ T cells from blood. The source of these receptors is an adult in good health and CMV-seronegative.

The chain carries TRBV27 and TRBJ1-2; tentatively, D is TRBD1 (5 bases). CDR1 MNHEY and CDR2 SMNVEV come from the germline V gene (reference sequence). The V end was cut by 9 bases, the J end by 2 bases, with 10 bases between. The CDR3 consists of 12 residues. CDR3 region: CASMTANYGYTF. As DNA, the CDR3 is TGTGCCAGTATGACAGCCAACTATGGCTACACCTTC.

CDR3: CASSVGQSPYEQYF. CDR3 nucleotide sequence: TGTGCCAGTAGTGTGGGACAGTCCCCCTACGAGCAGTACTTC. The rearrangement uses TRBV19 and TRBJ2-7, with 7 bases aligning to TRBD1. V was pared by 5 bases and J by 2 bases, with 6 bases of the junction left unmatched. The germline V gene encodes CDR1 LNHDA and CDR2 SQIVND (reference sequence). The length of the CDR3 is 14 residues.

In DNA form, the CDR3 reads TGTGCCAGCAGCCAATTGAGGGGTTCCAATGAGCAGTTCTTC. This sequence encodes CASSQLRGSNEQFF. The chain joins TRBV14 to TRBJ2-1; D possibly matches TRBD1 or TRBD2 (5 bases each). The CDR3 extends over 14 amino acids. From germline, CDR1 is SGHDN and CDR2 FVKESK. The V gene lost 2 bases and the J gene lost 6 bases, with 11 bases spanning the gap.

The chain has TRBV11-2 and TRBJ1-4, with TRBD1 identical over 9 bases. Trimming removed 5 bases from V and 8 bases from J; junction bases left unmatched: 6. CDR1 is SGHAT and CDR2 is FQNNGV in the germline V gene. This CDR3 spans 14 amino acids. CDR3 nucleotide sequence: TGTGCCAGCAGCCGCGGACAGGGGTACGAAAAACTGTTTTTT. This codes for CASSRGQGYEKLFF.

V is TRBV30 and J is TRBJ2-2; 12 positions match TRBD2. The CDR3 is 16 residues long. Germline CDR1 GTSNPN, CDR2 SVGIG (reference sequence). The junction had 7 bases not matched to a gene; V was cut back by 6 bases and J by 2 bases. The chain's CDR3 is CACSGLAGVNTGELFF. CDR3 nucleotide sequence: TGTGCCTGTTCGGGACTAGCGGGCGTAAACACCGGGGAGCTGTTTTTT.

The chain carries TRBV14 and TRBJ1-1, with D unresolved. The germline V gene encodes CDR1 SGHDN and CDR2 FVKESK. The CDR3 runs 14 residues. V was trimmed by 1 base and J by 1 base, leaving 7 bases between them. CDR3 coding DNA: TGTGCCAGCAGCCAAGCGGCAGGGAACACTGAAGCTTTCTTT. The encoded protein is CASSQAAGNTEAFF.